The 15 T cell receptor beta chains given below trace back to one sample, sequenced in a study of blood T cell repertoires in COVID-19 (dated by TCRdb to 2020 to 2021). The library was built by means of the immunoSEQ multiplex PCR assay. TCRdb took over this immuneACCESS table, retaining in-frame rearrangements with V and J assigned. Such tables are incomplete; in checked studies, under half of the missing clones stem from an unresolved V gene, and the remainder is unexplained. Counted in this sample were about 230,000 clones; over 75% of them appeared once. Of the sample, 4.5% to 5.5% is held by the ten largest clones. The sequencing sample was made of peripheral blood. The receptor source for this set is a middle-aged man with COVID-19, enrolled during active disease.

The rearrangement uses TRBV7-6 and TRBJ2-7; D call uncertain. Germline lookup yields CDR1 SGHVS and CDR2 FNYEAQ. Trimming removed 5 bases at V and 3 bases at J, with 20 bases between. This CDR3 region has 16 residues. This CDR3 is CASSPVELDEDYEQYF. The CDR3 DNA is TGTGCCAGCAGCCCGGTGGAGCTAGACGAAGACTACGAGCAGTACTTC.

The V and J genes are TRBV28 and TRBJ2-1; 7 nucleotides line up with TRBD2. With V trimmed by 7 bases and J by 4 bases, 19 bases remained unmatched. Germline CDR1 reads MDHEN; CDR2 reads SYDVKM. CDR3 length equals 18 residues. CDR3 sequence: CASTTLRGSAYHYNEQFF. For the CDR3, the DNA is TGTGCCAGCACCACTTTGCGGGGGTCGGCTTATCATTACAATGAGCAGTTCTTC.

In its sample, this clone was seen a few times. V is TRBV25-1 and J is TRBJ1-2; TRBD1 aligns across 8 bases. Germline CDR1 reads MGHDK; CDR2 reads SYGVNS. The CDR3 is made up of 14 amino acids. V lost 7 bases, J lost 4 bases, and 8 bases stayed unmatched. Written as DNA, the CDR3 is TGTGCCAGCACGAACGACAGGGGTTCCTATGGCTACACCTTC. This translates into CASTNDRGSYGYTF.

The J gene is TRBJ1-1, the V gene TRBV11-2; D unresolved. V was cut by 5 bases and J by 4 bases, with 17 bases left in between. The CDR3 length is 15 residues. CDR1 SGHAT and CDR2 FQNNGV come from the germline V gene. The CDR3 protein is CASSPRTGVSTEAFF. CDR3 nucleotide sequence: TGTGCCAGCAGCCCCCGGACCGGGGTAAGCACTGAAGCTTTCTTT. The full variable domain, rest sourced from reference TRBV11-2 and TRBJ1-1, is EAGVAQSPRYKIIEKRQSVAFWCNPISGHATLYWYQQILGQGPKLLIQFQNNGVVDDSQLPKDRFSAERLKGVDSTLKIQPAKLEDSAVYLCASSPRTGVSTEAFFGQGTRLTVV.

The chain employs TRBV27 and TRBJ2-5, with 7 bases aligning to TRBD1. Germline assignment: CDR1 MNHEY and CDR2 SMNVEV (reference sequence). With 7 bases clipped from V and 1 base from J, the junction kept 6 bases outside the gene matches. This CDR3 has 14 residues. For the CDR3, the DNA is TGTGCCAGCACCAGGGACAGCCGCCAAGAGACCCAGTACTTC. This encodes CASTRDSRQETQYF.

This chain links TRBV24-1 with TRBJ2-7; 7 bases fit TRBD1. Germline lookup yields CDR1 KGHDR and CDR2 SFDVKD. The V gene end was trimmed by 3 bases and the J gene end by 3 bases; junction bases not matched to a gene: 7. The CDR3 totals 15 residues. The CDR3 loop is CATSDPQGPDYEQYF. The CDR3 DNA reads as TGTGCCACCAGTGATCCACAGGGGCCTGACTACGAGCAGTACTTC.

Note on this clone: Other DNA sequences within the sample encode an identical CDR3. CDR3 amino acids: CASSQETGVGSEQYF. The DNA for the CDR3 is TGTGCCAGCAGCCAAGAGACAGGGGTGGGTAGCGAGCAGTACTTC. The chain employs TRBV7-2 and TRBJ2-7; 8 nucleotides agree with TRBD1. Germline V gives CDR1 SGHTA, CDR2 FQGNSA. J lost 6 bases, V lost 5 bases, and 12 bases had no gene match. The CDR3 runs to 15 residues.

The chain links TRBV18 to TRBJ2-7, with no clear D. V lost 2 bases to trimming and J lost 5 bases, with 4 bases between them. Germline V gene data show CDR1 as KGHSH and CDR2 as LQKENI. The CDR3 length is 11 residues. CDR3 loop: CASSPDNEQYF. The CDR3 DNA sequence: TGTGCCAGCTCACCAGACAACGAGCAGTACTTC.

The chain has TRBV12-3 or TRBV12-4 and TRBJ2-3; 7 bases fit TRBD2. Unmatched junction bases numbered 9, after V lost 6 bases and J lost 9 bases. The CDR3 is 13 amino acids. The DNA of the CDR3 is TGTGCCAGCAGACTTGTGGCGGGGGAAACGCAGTATTTT. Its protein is CASRLVAGETQYF.

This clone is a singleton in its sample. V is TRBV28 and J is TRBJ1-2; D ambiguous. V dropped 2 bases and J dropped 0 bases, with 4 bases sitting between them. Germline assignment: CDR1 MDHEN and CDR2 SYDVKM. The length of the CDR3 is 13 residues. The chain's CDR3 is CASSLTPNYGYTF. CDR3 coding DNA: TGTGCCAGCAGTTTAACTCCTAACTATGGCTACACCTTC.

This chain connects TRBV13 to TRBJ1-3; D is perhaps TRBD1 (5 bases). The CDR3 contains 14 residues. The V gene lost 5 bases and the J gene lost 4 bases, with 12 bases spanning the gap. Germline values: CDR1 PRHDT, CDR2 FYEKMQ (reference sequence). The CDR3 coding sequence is TGTGCCAGCAGCCGTACGAACAGGGGAAACACCATATATTTT. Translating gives CASSRTNRGNTIYF.

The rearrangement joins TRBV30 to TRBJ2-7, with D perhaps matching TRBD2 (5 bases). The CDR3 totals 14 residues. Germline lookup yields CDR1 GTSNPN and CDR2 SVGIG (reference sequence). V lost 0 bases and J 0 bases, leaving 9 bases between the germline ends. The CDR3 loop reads CAWSVRAGSYEQYF. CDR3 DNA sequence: TGTGCCTGGAGTGTTCGGGCGGGCTCCTACGAGCAGTACTTC. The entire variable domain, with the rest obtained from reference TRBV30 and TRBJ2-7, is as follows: SQTIHQWPATLVQPVGSPLSLECTVEGTSNPNLYWYRQAAGRGLQLLFYSVGIGQISSEVPQNLSASRPQDRQFILSSKKLLLSDSGFYLCAWSVRAGSYEQYFGPGTRLTVT.

CDR3 sequence reads: CASSKNRITNEKLFF. The CDR3 region has the DNA TGTGCCAGCAGCAAAAACAGAATAACTAATGAAAAACTGTTTTTT. The chain uses TRBV7-8 and TRBJ1-4, with D unresolved. V was trimmed by 5 bases and J by 1 base, leaving 11 bases between them. This CDR3 contains 15 residues. In germline, CDR1 is SGHVS, CDR2 FQNEAQ. Full variable domain (rest looked up from reference TRBV7-8 and TRBJ1-4): GAGVSQSPRYKVAKRGQDVALRCDPISGHVSLFWYQQALGQGPEFLTYFQNEAQLDKSGLPSDRFFAERPEGSVSTLKIQRTQQEDSAVYLCASSKNRITNEKLFFGSGTQLSVL.

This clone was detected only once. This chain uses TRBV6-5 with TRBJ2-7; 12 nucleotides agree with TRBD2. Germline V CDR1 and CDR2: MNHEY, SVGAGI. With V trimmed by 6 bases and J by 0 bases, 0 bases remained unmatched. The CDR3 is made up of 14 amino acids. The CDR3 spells CASRTSGGSYEQYF. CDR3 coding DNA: TGTGCCAGCAGGACTAGCGGGGGCTCCTACGAGCAGTACTTC.

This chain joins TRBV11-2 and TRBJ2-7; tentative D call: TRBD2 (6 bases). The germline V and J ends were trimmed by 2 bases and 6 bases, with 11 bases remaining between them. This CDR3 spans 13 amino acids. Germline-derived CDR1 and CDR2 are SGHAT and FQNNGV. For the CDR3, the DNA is TGTGCCAGCAGCTTATCGGAGGGATCCGAGCAGTACTTC. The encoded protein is CASSLSEGSEQYF.